Listed below are T cell receptor beta chains from one sample, sequenced in a study of Graves' ophthalmopathy and Graves' hyperthyroidism. TCRdb redid the calling of the multiplex PCR reads with MiXCR, one entry per CDR3 protein. The sample records roughly 1.1 million distinct CDR3 sequences, approximately 35% being singletons. Source material: peripheral blood or thyroid tissue (not recorded which). Source of these receptors: an adult man with Graves' hyperthyroidism. CDR3s leave out the opening cysteine and the closing phenylalanine or tryptophan.

j_call cdr3_length v_call cdr3_aa
TRBJ2-7 14 TRBV9 ASSVAATGGFYEQY
TRBJ2-5 13 TRBV3-1 ASSQKTGGAETQY
TRBJ2-2 12 TRBV9 ASSVDLASGELF
TRBJ1-2 11 TRBV5-4 ASSGTSEDGYT
TRBJ1-4 13 TRBV16 ASSQRDVLDEKLF
TRBJ1-2 12 TRBV20-1 SARDAGTGYGYT
TRBJ2-7 16 TRBV7-8 ASSLNPVRTGWSYEQY
TRBJ1-1 10 TRBV15 ASSHRGAEAF
TRBJ2-5 12 TRBV12-5 ASLGQGTTETQY
TRBJ2-2 13 TRBV7-2 ASSSLAGPPGELF
TRBJ2-5 14 TRBV10-3 ASSVSSGRASETQY
TRBJ1-4 9 TRBV29-1 SVAVGAKLF